This T cell receptor beta chain came from a study of shared clonotypes between healthy human individuals. At deep level, the assay was performed. Original processing notes: Filtering differed because ImmunoSEQ produced junction-only sequences that carried no quality scores. The method was immunoSEQ multiplex PCR; TCRdb's version includes in-frame clones alone and lacks a portion of them. That table is the source of V, J and clone size, and D and trimming were worked out from the DNA. The table shows 2 million to 2.5 million clones, with 93% occurring only once. V lost 4 bases and J lost 6, with 19 bases in between. Germline loops: CDR1 SGHRS, CDR2 YFSETQ. This CDR3 comprises 15 residues.

Sequencing input: naive CD4+ T cells from PBMCs. The subset denotes: CD45RA+ positively selected. This receptor was obtained from a man between 18 and 35 years old in good health. Some clones in this sample may be carry-over from other donors' samples. The V call is TRBV5-1, the J call TRBJ2-5; D might be TRBD1 (5 bases). Here the CDR3 reads CASSPPGTGWKTQYF. Written as DNA, the CDR3 is TGCGCCAGCAGCCCCCCAGGTACAGGATGGAAGACCCAGTACTTC.